These 23 T cell receptor beta chains came from one sample sequenced in a study of PD-L1 blockade in urothelial cancer. Only in-frame clones appear in the TCRdb table, and some are missing; sequencing was by immunoSEQ multiplex PCR. The table shows around 40,000 clones, with roughly 89% occurring only once. The sample was PBMCs, taken around atezolizumab (anti-PD-L1) treatment. These receptors were collected from a man aged 55 to 70 with urothelial cancer.

The gene calls are TRBV7-9 and TRBJ2-7; TRBD2 agrees at 8 bases. Germline CDR1 and CDR2: SEHNR and FQNEAQ (reference sequence). The junction had 12 bases not matched to a gene; V was cut back by 5 bases and J by 3 bases. This CDR3 comprises 16 residues. The DNA for the CDR3 is TGTGCCAGCAGCCCCGCGTTCGGGACTAGAGGCTACGAGCAGTACTTC. This gives the protein CASSPAFGTRGYEQYF.

The chain joins TRBV20-1 to TRBJ1-3; perhaps TRBD1 as D (5 bases). CDR1 is DFQATT and CDR2 is SNEGSKA in the germline V gene (reference sequence). Trimming took off 1 base at V and 8 bases at J, with 6 bases between the two ends. The CDR3 has 11 amino acids. CDR3 in amino acids: CSARGGDTIYF. CDR3 sequence (DNA): TGCAGTGCTAGAGGGGGGGACACCATATATTTT.

The rearrangement links TRBV6-5 to TRBJ2-5; D may be TRBD2 (6 bases). V was cut by 6 bases and J by 1 base, with 12 bases left in between. This CDR3 contains 14 residues. CDR1 is MNHEY and CDR2 is SVGAGI in the germline V gene. CDR3 sequence: CASSQSGFQETQYF. As DNA, the CDR3 is TGTGCCAGCAGCCAGAGCGGGTTCCAAGAGACCCAGTACTTC.

This clone was observed once. The V call is TRBV19, the J call TRBJ1-5, with TRBD1 matching 9 bases. Germline V gives CDR1 LNHDA, CDR2 SQIVND (reference sequence). The CDR3 sequence is 15 residues long. J was trimmed by 5 bases and V by 5 bases; bases with no gene match: 7. The CDR3 spells CASSPGQGFHQPQHF. The CDR3, as DNA: TGTGCCAGTAGTCCGGGACAGGGCTTTCATCAGCCCCAGCATTTT. The whole variable domain, remainder taken from reference TRBV19 and TRBJ1-5, is DGGITQSPKYLFRKEGQNVTLSCEQNLNHDAMYWYRQDPGQGLRLIYYSQIVNDFQKGDIAEGYSVSREKKESFPLTVTSAQKNPTAFYLCASSPGQGFHQPQHFGDGTRLSIL.

V is TRBV4-2 and J is TRBJ2-7; 9 positions match TRBD1. Germline trimming cut 2 bases from V and 7 bases from J; bases unmatched to any gene: 3. There are 13 residues in the CDR3. Germline V lookup: CDR1 LGHNA, CDR2 YNFKEQ. In DNA, the CDR3 is TGTGCCAGCAGCCAAACCGGGACAGGGGAGCAGTACTTC. Translating gives CASSQTGTGEQYF.

J is TRBJ1-1 and V is TRBV19; D call uncertain. V lost 1 base, J lost 0 bases, and 12 bases lay in between. This CDR3 has 16 amino acids. Germline lookup yields CDR1 LNHDA and CDR2 SQIVND (reference sequence). CDR3 sequence: CASSIGSRKLNTEAFF. CDR3 DNA sequence: TGTGCCAGTAGTATAGGGTCGCGGAAATTGAACACTGAAGCTTTCTTT. Complete variable domain (other parts from reference TRBV19 and TRBJ1-1): DGGITQSPKYLFRKEGQNVTLSCEQNLNHDAMYWYRQDPGQGLRLIYYSQIVNDFQKGDIAEGYSVSREKKESFPLTVTSAQKNPTAFYLCASSIGSRKLNTEAFFGQGTRLTVV.

V is TRBV4-2 and J is TRBJ1-1; D perhaps matches TRBD1 (6 bases). Trimming removed 0 bases from V and 7 bases from J, with 18 bases in between. This CDR3 has 16 amino acids. Germline V lookup: CDR1 LGHNA, CDR2 YNFKEQ. In DNA form, the CDR3 reads TGTGCCAGCAGCCAAGATAAGGGAGGGGGGCTTGGTGAAGCTTTCTTT. It translates to CASSQDKGGGLGEAFF.

This sequence joins TRBV5-1 and TRBJ1-4, with TRBD1 identical over 8 bases. From germline, CDR1 is SGHRS and CDR2 YFSETQ. The J segment lost 6 bases and the V segment lost 3 bases, leaving 7 bases of the junction unmatched. CDR3 length: 15 amino acids. CDR3 sequence (DNA): TGCGCCAGCAGCTCGGACAGGGTTGTTGATGAAAAACTGTTTTTT. Translation gives CASSSDRVVDEKLFF. Looking up the rest from reference TRBV5-1 and TRBJ1-4 gives the full variable domain: KAGVTQTPRYLIKTRGQQVTLSCSPISGHRSVSWYQQTPGQGLQFLFEYFSETQRNKGNFPGRFSGRQFSNSRSEMNVSTLELGDSALYLCASSSDRVVDEKLFFGSGTQLSVL.

The V gene is TRBV18, the J gene TRBJ2-3; TRBD2 agrees at 14 bases. The germline gives CDR1 KGHSH, CDR2 LQKENI. This CDR3 has 17 residues. With 1 base clipped from V and 1 base from J, the junction kept 1 base outside the gene matches. The CDR3 protein is CASSPRGLAGGTDTQYF. The CDR3 bases are TGTGCCAGCTCACCACGGGGACTAGCGGGGGGCACAGATACGCAGTATTTT.

The V gene is TRBV5-6, the J gene TRBJ2-6; 7 bases are shared with TRBD2. Germline V CDR1 and CDR2: SGHDT, YYEEEE. This CDR3 is 16 amino acids long. Trimming removed 4 bases from V and 1 base from J; junction bases left unmatched: 5. This chain's CDR3 is CASSRGVFSGANVLTF. DNA for the CDR3: TGTGCCAGCAGCCGGGGGGTCTTTTCTGGGGCCAACGTCCTGACTTTC.

This clone was seen just once. This rearrangement joins TRBV12-5 to TRBJ2-3; 7 bases agree with TRBD2. V shed 6 bases, J shed 5 bases, and the junction held 5 bases outside the gene matches. The CDR3 contains 13 residues. Germline V gene sequence: CDR1 LGHNT, CDR2 FRNRAP. In DNA, the CDR3 is TGTGCTAGTGGGCGCGGGGGAGGAGATACGCAGTATTTT. This encodes CASGRGGGDTQYF.

The rearrangement uses TRBV5-6 and TRBJ1-1; tentatively, D is TRBD1 (6 bases). This CDR3 region has 14 residues. Germline V CDR1 and CDR2: SGHDT, YYEEEE. The germline V and J ends were trimmed by 3 bases and 1 base, with 10 bases remaining between them. The CDR3, as DNA: TGTGCCAGCAGCTACACAGGGAGGAACACTGAAGCTTTCTTT. It codes for CASSYTGRNTEAFF.

CDR3: CASGEGVIPNTEAFF. The CDR3 nucleotides read TGCGCCAGCGGTGAGGGGGTGATCCCTAACACTGAAGCTTTCTTT. The V and J genes are TRBV5-1 and TRBJ1-1; possibly TRBD1 for D (6 bases). V was clipped by 7 bases and J by 2 bases, with 18 bases between them. The CDR3 has 15 residues. Per germline, CDR1 SGHRS and CDR2 YFSETQ.

V gene TRBV15 combines with J gene TRBJ1-3, with 10 bases matching TRBD1. V shed 4 bases and J 2 bases; nucleotides not matched to a gene: 2. The CDR3 totals 15 residues. Germline V gene data show CDR1 as LNHNV and CDR2 as YYDKDF (reference sequence). The CDR3 nucleotides read TGTGCCACCAGCACTGGACAGGGGGCTGGAAACACCATATATTTT. Translating gives CATSTGQGAGNTIYF.

The CDR3 reads CASSQRTEPYNEQFF. The CDR3 DNA sequence: TGTGCCAGCAGCCAACGGACAGAGCCCTACAATGAGCAGTTCTTC. J is TRBJ2-1 and V is TRBV28, with D tentatively TRBD1 (6 bases). The V gene lost 6 bases and the J gene lost 2 bases, with 14 bases spanning the gap. This CDR3 comprises 15 residues. Looked up from germline, CDR1 is MDHEN and CDR2 is SYDVKM.

The rearrangement joins TRBV28 to TRBJ2-1, with TRBD1 identical over 7 bases. Germline assignment: CDR1 MDHEN and CDR2 SYDVKM. J was trimmed by 15 bases and V by 2 bases; bases with no gene match: 7. CDR3 length equals 12 residues. CDR3 region: CASSLKRQGRFF. CDR3 in DNA: TGTGCCAGCAGTTTAAAACGACAGGGACGGTTCTTC.

The chain uses TRBV4-2 and TRBJ2-3, with 9 positions matching TRBD2. Trimming at V came to 0 bases and at J to 1 base, leaving 5 bases not matched to a gene. Germline values: CDR1 LGHNA, CDR2 YNFKEQ. The CDR3 covers 17 residues. CDR3 protein: CASSQDASSGGTDTQYF. The CDR3, as DNA: TGTGCCAGCAGCCAAGATGCGTCTAGCGGGGGCACAGATACGCAGTATTTT.

The rearrangement links TRBV4-3 to TRBJ1-5; maybe TRBD1 (6 bases). The V gene's germline CDR1 is LGHNA and CDR2 YSLEER. Trimming pared 2 bases from V and 5 bases from J, leaving 13 bases between. CDR3 length: 15 amino acids. The CDR3 nucleotides are TGCGCCAGCAGCCAATCTAAACAGGGTTATCAGCCCCAGCATTTT. It yields the protein CASSQSKQGYQPQHF.

V is TRBV27 and J is TRBJ1-1; a weak D match, TRBD1 (5 bases). The length of the CDR3 is 17 residues. The V end lost 0 bases, the J end lost 0 bases, and 14 bases lay between the germline ends. Germline-derived CDR1 and CDR2 are MNHEY and SMNVEV (reference sequence). This CDR3 reads CASSLSSRGTVNTEAFF. CDR3 DNA sequence: TGTGCCAGCAGTTTATCGTCCCGCGGGACGGTGAACACTGAAGCTTTCTTT.

This clone has a handful of counts. This rearrangement joins TRBV5-7 to TRBJ2-3; 11 bases map to TRBD2. TRBV5-7 has ORF status, its function being uncertain. With 10 bases clipped from V and 6 bases from J, the junction kept 10 bases outside the gene matches. The length of the CDR3 is 14 residues. The CDR3 DNA sequence: TGTGCCTGTCCTACTAGCGGGAGAACGGATACGCAGTATTTT. Translating it yields CACPTSGRTDTQYF.

This chain connects TRBV29-1 to TRBJ2-7, with D uncertain. V lost 3 bases to trimming and J lost 1 base, with 7 bases between them. The CDR3 has 12 residues. CDR1 is SQVTM, CDR2 ANQGSEA, per germline. CDR3 in amino acids: CSVESVSYEQYF. CDR3 nucleotides: TGCAGCGTTGAGTCGGTTTCCTACGAGCAGTACTTC.

The chain uses TRBV28 and TRBJ2-2; 7 positions match TRBD1. The CDR3 has 16 amino acids. CDR1 and CDR2 from the germline V gene are MDHEN and SYDVKM. With V trimmed by 5 bases and J by 3 bases, 9 bases remained unmatched. CDR3 coding DNA: TGTGCCAGCAGTCCGTTACAGGGGAACGACACCGGGGAGCTGTTTTTT. This translates into CASSPLQGNDTGELFF.

The chain joins TRBV5-1 to TRBJ2-6, with D possibly matching TRBD2 (5 bases). Per germline, CDR1 SGHRS and CDR2 YFSETQ. The V gene lost 0 bases and the J gene lost 4 bases, with 8 bases spanning the gap. There are 15 residues in the CDR3. CDR3 sequence (DNA): TGCGCCAGCAGCTTGGGAGGGTTGGGGGCCAACGTCCTGACTTTC. Protein: CASSLGGLGANVLTF.